This record looks at one TCR beta chain sequence and its context. This specimen belongs to a study of blood T cell repertoires in COVID-19. The V end was cut by 3 bases, the J end by 7 bases, with 18 bases between. This CDR3 contains 15 residues. CDR1 is MGHDK and CDR2 is SYGVNS in the germline V gene. Libraries were prepared by immunoSEQ multiplex PCR; TCRdb keeps only in-frame clonotypes and omits some of them. The sample consists of 210,000 or so clones, 70% to 90% of them appearing once. The receptor was isolated from a man aged 45-60 years with acute or convalescent COVID-19. The sequencing input was peripheral blood. The rearrangement uses TRBV25-1 and TRBJ1-2; D may be TRBD1 (5 bases). In DNA, the CDR3 is TGTGCCAGCAGTGAGGGGAATACAGGTCTAAGTGGCTACACCTTC. Translation: CASSEGNTGLSGYTF.